Listed here are 5 T cell receptor beta chains from one sample, sequenced in a study of OX40 agonist ivuxolimab in advanced cancers. Library preparation used the immunoSEQ multiplex PCR assay. In its TCRdb copy, this immuneACCESS table keeps in-frame sequences only and misses some clones. Where compared with another copy, unresolved V genes explain less than half of these, and the others have no known cause. This sample gives about 89,000 clones in total; roughly 90% of them show up just once. Around 0.72% of the sample is in the top ten clones. Material: CD4+ or CD8+ T cells sorted from blood, obtained in a trial of the OX40 agonist ivuxolimab. These receptors were taken from an adult with an advanced solid tumor such as melanoma, head and neck, liver or kidney cancer.

The gene calls are TRBV25-1 and TRBJ2-3; 11 bases align to TRBD1. Germline lookup yields CDR1 MGHDK and CDR2 SYGVNS. There are 15 residues in the CDR3. With V trimmed by 2 bases and J by 4 bases, 2 bases remained unmatched. The CDR3 sequence: CASSERTGGADTQYF. The DNA of the CDR3 is TGTGCCAGCAGTGAAAGGACAGGGGGCGCAGATACGCAGTATTTT.

The chain joins TRBV5-1 to TRBJ2-1; D may be TRBD2 (6 bases). Germline V gene lookup returns CDR1 SGHRS and CDR2 YFSETQ. The CDR3 covers 15 residues. The V end was cut by 0 bases, the J end by 3 bases, with 10 bases between. CDR3 region: CASSLGGGVYNEQFF. DNA for the CDR3: TGCGCCAGCAGCTTGGGGGGCGGGGTCTACAATGAGCAGTTCTTC.

The CDR3 sequence is CASSLTGMPYEQYF. The CDR3 nucleotides read TGCGCCAGCAGCTTGACAGGGATGCCCTACGAGCAGTACTTC. V gene TRBV5-1 combines with J gene TRBJ2-7, with a tentative D call TRBD1 (6 bases). The germline CDR1 and CDR2 sequences are SGHRS and YFSETQ. The CDR3 is 14 residues long. V was trimmed by 1 base and J by 2 bases, leaving 10 bases between them.

The chain combines TRBV27 with TRBJ1-2, with 7 positions matching TRBD1. J was trimmed by 4 bases and V by 6 bases; bases with no gene match: 5. Germline CDR1 and CDR2: MNHEY and SMNVEV (reference sequence). The CDR3 runs 13 residues. In DNA form, the CDR3 reads TGTGCCAGCAGACCGACAGGGCCCTATGGCTACACCTTC. This sequence encodes CASRPTGPYGYTF.

The V call is TRBV27, the J call TRBJ1-2; D is ambiguous. This CDR3 has 11 amino acids. Trimming took 7 bases from V and 7 from J, leaving 10 bases between them. Germline lookup yields CDR1 MNHEY and CDR2 SMNVEV (reference sequence). CDR3 nucleotide sequence: TGTGCCAGCACCGTAAAGCGTGGCTACACCTTC. Protein: CASTVKRGYTF.